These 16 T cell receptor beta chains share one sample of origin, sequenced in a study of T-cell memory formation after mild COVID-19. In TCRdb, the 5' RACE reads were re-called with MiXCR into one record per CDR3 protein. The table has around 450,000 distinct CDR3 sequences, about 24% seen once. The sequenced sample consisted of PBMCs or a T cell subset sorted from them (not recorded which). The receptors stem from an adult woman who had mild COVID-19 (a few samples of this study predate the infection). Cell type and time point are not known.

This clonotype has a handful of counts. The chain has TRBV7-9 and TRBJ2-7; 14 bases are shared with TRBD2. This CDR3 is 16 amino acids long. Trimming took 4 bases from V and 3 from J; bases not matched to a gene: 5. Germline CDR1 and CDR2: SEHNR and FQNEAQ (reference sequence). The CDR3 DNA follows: TGTGCCAGCAGCTCAGGACTAGCGGGGGGACTCTACGAGCAGTACTTC. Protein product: CASSSGLAGGLYEQYF.

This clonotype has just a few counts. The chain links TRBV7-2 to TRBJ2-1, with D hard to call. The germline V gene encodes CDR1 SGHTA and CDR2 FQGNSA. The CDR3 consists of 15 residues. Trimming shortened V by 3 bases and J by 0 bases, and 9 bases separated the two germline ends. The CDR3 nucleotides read TGTGCCAGCAGCTTTTCGAAAAGCTCCTACAATGAGCAGTTCTTC. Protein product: CASSFSKSSYNEQFF.

The CDR3: CASSPQGHSGANVLTF. The CDR3 DNA sequence: TGTGCCAGCAGTCCACAGGGCCACTCTGGGGCCAACGTCCTGACTTTC. The chain links TRBV12-3 or TRBV12-4 to TRBJ2-6, with D perhaps matching TRBD1 (6 bases). CDR3 size: 16 residues. The V end was cut by 5 bases, the J end by 0 bases, with 11 bases between.

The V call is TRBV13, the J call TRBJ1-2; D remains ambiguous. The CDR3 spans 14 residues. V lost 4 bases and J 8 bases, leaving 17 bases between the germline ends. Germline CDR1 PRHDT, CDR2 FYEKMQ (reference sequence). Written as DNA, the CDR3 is TGTGCCAGCAGCTCGCCAACTTTGGGTGCGGGCTACACCTTC. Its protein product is CASSSPTLGAGYTF.

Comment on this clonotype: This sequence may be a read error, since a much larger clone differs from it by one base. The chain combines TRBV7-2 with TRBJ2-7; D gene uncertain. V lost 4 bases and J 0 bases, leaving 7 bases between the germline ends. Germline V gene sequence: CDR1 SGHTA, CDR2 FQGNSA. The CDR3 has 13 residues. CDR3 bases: TGTGCCAGCAGCTGGGTGTCCTCCTACGAGCAGTACTTC. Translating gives CASSWVSSYEQYF.

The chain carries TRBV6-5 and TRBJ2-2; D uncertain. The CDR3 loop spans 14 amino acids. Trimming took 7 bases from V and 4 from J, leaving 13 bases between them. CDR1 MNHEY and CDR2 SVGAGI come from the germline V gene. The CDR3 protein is CASTAYSSTGELFF. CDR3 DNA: TGTGCCAGCACAGCCTACTCATCCACCGGGGAGCTGTTTTTT.

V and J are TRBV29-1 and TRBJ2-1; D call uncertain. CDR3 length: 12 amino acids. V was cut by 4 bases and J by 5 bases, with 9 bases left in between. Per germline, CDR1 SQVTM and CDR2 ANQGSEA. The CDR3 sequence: CSVVNTDNEQFF. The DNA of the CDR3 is TGCAGCGTTGTTAACACCGACAATGAGCAGTTCTTC.

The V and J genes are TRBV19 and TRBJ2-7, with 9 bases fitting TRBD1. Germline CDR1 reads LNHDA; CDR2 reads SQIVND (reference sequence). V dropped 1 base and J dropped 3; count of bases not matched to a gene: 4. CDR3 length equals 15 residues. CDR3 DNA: TGTGCCAGTAGTATAGGAGACAGGGGGATCTACGAGCAGTACTTC. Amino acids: CASSIGDRGIYEQYF. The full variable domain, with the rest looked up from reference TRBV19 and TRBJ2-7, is DGGITQSPKYLFRKEGQNVTLSCEQNLNHDAMYWYRQDPGQGLRLIYYSQIVNDFQKGDIAEGYSVSREKKESFPLTVTSAQKNPTAFYLCASSIGDRGIYEQYFGPGTRLTVT.

CDR3: CASSDGTGGYNEQFF. CDR3 coding DNA: TGTGCCAGCAGTGACGGGACAGGGGGTTACAATGAGCAGTTCTTC. The chain combines TRBV27 with TRBJ2-1, with 11 bases aligning to TRBD1. CDR1 is MNHEY and CDR2 is SMNVEV in the germline V gene (reference sequence). The CDR3 sequence is 15 residues long. The ends lost 5 bases at V and 4 bases at J; junction bases unmatched: 4.

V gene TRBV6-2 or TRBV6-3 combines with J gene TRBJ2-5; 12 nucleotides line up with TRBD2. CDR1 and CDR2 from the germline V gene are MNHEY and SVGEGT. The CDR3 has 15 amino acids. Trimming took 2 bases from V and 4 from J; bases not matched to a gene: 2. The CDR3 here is CASSYEGLAGETQYF. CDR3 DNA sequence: TGTGCCAGCAGTTACGAGGGACTAGCGGGAGAGACCCAGTACTTC.

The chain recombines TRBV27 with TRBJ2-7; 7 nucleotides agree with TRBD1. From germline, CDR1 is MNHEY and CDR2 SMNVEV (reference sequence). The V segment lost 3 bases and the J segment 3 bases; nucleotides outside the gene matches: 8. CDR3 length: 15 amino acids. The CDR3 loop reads CASSFSTGSFYEQYF. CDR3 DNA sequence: TGTGCCAGCAGTTTCTCGACAGGGTCTTTCTACGAGCAGTACTTC.

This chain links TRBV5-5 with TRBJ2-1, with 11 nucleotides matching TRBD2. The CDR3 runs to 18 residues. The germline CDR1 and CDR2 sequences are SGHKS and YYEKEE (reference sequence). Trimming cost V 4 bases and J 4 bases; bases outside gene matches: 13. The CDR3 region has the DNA TGTGCCAGCAGCCTAGGGACAGCCGGGACTAGCGGATACAATGAGCAGTTCTTC. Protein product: CASSLGTAGTSGYNEQFF.

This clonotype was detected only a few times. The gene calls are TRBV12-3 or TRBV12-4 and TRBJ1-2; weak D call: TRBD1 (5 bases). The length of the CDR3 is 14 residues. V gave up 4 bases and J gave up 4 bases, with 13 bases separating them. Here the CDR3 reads CASSSSQGPYGYTF. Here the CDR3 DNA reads TGTGCCAGCAGTTCGTCTCAGGGACCCTATGGCTACACCTTC.

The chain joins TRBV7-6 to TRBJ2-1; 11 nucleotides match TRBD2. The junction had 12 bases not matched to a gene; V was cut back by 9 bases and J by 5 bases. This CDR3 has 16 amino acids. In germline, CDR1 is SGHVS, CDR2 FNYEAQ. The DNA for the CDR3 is TGTGCCAGTATATCAACTAGCGGGAGAACACACAATGAGCAGTTCTTC. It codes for CASISTSGRTHNEQFF.

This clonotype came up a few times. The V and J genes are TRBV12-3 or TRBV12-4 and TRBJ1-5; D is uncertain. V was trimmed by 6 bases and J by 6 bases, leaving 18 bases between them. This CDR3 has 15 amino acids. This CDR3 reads CASSLGVSQGQPQHF. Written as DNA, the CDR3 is TGTGCCAGCAGCCTTGGGGTCAGCCAAGGTCAGCCCCAGCATTTT.

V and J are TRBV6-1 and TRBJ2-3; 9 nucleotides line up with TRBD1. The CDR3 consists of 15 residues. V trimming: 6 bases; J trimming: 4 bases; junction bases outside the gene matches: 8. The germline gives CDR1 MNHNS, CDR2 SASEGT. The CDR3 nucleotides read TGTGCCAGCAGGGACAGGGGTGGTGGGCCAGATACGCAGTATTTT. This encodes CASRDRGGGPDTQYF.